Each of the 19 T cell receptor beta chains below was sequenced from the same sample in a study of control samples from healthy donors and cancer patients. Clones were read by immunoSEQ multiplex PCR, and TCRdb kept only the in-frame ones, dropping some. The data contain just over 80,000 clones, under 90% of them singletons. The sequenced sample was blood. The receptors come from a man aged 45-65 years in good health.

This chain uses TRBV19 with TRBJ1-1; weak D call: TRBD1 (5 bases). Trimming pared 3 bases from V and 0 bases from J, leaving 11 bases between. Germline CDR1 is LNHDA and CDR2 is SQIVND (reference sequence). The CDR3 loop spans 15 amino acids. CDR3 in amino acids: CASSMGPGMNTEAFF. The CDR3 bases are TGTGCCAGTAGTATGGGTCCAGGGATGAACACTGAAGCTTTCTTT.

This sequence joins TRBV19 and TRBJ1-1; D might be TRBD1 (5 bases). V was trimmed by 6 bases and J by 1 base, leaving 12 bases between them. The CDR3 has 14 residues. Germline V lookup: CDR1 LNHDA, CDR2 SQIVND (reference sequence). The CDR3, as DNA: TGTGCCAGTAGAAAGGGGACTTGGAACACTGAAGCTTTCTTT. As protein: CASRKGTWNTEAFF.

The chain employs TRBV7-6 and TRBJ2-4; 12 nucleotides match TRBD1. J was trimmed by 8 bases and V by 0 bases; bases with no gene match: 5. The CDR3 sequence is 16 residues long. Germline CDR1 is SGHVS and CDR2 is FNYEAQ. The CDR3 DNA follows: TGTGCCAGCAGCTTAGCGGGGACAGGGGGCGGGGACATTCAGTACTTC. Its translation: CASSLAGTGGGDIQYF.

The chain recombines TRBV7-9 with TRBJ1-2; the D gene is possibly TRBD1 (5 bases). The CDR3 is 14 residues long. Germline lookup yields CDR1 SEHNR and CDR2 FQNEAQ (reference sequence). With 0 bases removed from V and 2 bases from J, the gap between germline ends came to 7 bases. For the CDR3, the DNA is TGTGCCAGCAGCTTAGCTGGGGGGAACTATGGCTACACCTTC. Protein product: CASSLAGGNYGYTF.

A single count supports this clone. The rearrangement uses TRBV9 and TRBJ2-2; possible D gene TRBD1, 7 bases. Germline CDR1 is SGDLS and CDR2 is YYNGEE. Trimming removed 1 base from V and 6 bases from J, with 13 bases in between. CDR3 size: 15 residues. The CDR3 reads CASSVLDREAGELFF. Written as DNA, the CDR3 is TGTGCCAGCAGCGTACTCGACAGGGAGGCCGGGGAGCTGTTTTTT. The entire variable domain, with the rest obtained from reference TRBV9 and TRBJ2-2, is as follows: DSGVTQTPKHLITATGQRVTLRCSPRSGDLSVYWYQQSLDQGLQFLIQYYNGEERAKGNILERFSAQQFPDLHSELNLSSLELGDSALYFCASSVLDREAGELFFGEGSRLTVL.

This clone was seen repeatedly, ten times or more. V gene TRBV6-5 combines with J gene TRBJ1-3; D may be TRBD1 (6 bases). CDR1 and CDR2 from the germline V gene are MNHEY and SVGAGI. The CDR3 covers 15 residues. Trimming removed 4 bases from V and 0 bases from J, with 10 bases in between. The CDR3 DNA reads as TGTGCCAGCAGTTCCCTAGGGGGCTCTGGAAACACCATATATTTT. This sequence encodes CASSSLGGSGNTIYF.

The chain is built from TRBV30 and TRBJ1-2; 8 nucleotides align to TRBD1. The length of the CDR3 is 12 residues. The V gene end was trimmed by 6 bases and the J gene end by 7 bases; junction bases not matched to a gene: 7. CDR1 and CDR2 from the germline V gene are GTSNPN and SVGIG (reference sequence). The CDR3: CACGQGTSGYTF. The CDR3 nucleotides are TGTGCCTGCGGACAGGGAACGAGTGGCTACACCTTC.

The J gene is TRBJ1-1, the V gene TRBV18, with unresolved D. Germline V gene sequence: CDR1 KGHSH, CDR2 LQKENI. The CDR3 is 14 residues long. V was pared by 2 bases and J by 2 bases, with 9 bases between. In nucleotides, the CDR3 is TGTGCCAGCTCACCATACAGTGATAACACTGAAGCTTTCTTT. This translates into CASSPYSDNTEAFF.

DNA for the CDR3: TGTGCTAGTGGTGCCCCAGGGATGGCGGGCACTGAAGCTTTCTTT. Translated, it gives CASGAPGMAGTEAFF. The genes are TRBV12-5 and TRBJ1-1, with a weak D call TRBD1 (5 bases). The CDR3 has 15 residues. Germline CDR1 and CDR2: LGHNT and FRNRAP. The germline V and J ends were trimmed by 5 bases and 4 bases, with 17 bases remaining between them.

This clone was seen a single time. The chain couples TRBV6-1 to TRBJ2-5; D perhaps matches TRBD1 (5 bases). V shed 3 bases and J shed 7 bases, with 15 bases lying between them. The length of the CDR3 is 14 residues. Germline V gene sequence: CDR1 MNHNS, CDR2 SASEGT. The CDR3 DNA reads TGTGCCAGCAGTGATCTGGACATTCGATTGACCCAGTACTTC. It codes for CASSDLDIRLTQYF.

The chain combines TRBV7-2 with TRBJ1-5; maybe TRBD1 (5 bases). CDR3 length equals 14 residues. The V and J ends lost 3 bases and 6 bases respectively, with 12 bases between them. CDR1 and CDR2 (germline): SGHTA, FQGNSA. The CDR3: CASSLPGGTQPQHF. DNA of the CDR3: TGTGCCAGCAGCTTGCCTGGGGGGACTCAGCCCCAGCATTTT.

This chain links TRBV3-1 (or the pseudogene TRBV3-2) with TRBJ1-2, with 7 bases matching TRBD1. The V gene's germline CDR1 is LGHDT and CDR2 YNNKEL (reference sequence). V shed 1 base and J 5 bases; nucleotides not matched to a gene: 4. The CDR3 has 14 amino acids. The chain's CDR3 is CASSQGNRGYGYTF. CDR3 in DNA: TGTGCCAGCAGCCAAGGAAACAGGGGTTATGGCTACACCTTC.

The CDR3 loop reads CASSYKPGSSYNEQFF. The CDR3 DNA is TGTGCCAGCAGTTACAAACCGGGGAGCTCCTACAATGAGCAGTTCTTC. The V call is TRBV6-5, the J call TRBJ2-1; TRBD2 might be the D (5 bases). V was cut by 2 bases and J by 0 bases, with 11 bases left in between. Germline V lookup: CDR1 MNHEY, CDR2 SVGAGI. This CDR3 comprises 16 residues.

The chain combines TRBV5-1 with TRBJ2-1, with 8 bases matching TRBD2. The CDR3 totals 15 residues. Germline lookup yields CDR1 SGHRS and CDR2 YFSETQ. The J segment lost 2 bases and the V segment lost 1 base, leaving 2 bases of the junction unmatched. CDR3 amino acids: CASSLNSGAYNEQFF. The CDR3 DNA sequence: TGCGCCAGCAGCTTGAATAGCGGGGCCTACAATGAGCAGTTCTTC.

The CDR3 protein is CAIRRTGGTEAFF. DNA of the CDR3: TGTGCCATCAGACGGACAGGGGGAACTGAAGCTTTCTTT. The chain joins TRBV10-3 to TRBJ1-1, with 10 bases aligning to TRBD1. V gave up 6 bases and J gave up 5 bases; unmatched junction bases: 3. The CDR3 runs to 13 residues. Germline V lookup: CDR1 ENHRY, CDR2 SYGVKD.

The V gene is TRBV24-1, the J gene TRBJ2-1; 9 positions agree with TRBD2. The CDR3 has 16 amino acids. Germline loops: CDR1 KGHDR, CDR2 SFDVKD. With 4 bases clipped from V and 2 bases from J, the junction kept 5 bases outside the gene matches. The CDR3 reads CATSDPRGGAYNEQFF. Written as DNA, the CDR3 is TGTGCCACCAGTGACCCGCGGGGGGGCGCCTACAATGAGCAGTTCTTC.

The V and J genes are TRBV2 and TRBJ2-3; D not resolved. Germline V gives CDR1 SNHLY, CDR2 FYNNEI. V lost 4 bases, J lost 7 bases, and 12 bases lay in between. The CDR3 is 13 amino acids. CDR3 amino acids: CASSGTLGHTQYF. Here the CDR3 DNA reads TGTGCCAGCAGTGGGACCCTAGGCCATACGCAGTATTTT. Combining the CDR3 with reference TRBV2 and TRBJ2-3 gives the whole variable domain EPEVTQTPSHQVTQMGQEVILRCVPISNHLYFYWYRQILGQKVEFLVSFYNNEISEKSEIFDDQFSVERPDGSNFTLKIRSTKLEDSAMYFCASSGTLGHTQYFGPGTRLTVL.

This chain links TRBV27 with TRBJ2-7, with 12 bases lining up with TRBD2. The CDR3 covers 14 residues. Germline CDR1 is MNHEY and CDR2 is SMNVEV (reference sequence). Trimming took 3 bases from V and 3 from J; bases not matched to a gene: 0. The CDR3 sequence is CASSLGLAGYEQYF. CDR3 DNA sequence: TGTGCCAGCAGTTTGGGACTAGCGGGCTACGAGCAGTACTTC.

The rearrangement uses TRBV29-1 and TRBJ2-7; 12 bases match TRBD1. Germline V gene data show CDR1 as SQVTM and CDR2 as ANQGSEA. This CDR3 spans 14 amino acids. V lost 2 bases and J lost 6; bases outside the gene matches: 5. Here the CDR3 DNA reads TGCAGCGTTGAACCGGGACAGGGGGCTCCCGAGCAGTACTTC. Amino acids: CSVEPGQGAPEQYF.